This T cell receptor (beta chain) was found in a study of blood T cells in healthy people across ages. Study context: Template-switching capture recovered about one barcoded beta molecule per two T cells.

With each sample, at least 6 micrograms of total RNA were extracted. A second PCR, run for 7 to 11 cycles, used a sample-barcoded 5' primer plus a J-beta primer mix. TCRdb fed the 5' RACE reads into MiXCR, producing one record per CDR3 protein. The sample lists over a million distinct CDR3 sequences; approximately 38% were seen once. In regard to this clonotype: Its antigen is currently unknown.

V was shortened by 5 bases and J by 8 bases, with 12 bases between the two germline ends. The CDR3 contains 12 residues. Germline CDR1 and CDR2: MDHEN and SYDVKM. General study results and limits: The fall in TCR beta diversity per million T cells was roughly linear with age. Researchers said unsorted PBMCs prevented a conclusive naive versus antigen-experienced comparison.

The chain recombines TRBV28 with TRBJ1-2; the D gene is possibly TRBD1 (6 bases). What was sequenced was blood. This sequence was found in a woman younger than 35 in good health. The chain's CDR3 is CASSATGQGYTF. The CDR3 region has the DNA TGTGCCAGCAGTGCCACTGGACAGGGCTACACCTTC.